In its sample, the clone carrying this TCR beta chain was seen a few times. No antigen is known for it. H&E slides confirmed each diagnosis, reviewed by two pathologists independently. Macro-dissection enriched premalignant or tumor cells before nucleic acid extraction. Only in-frame clones appear in the TCRdb table, and some are missing; sequencing was by immunoSEQ multiplex PCR. The table has fewer than 6,000 clones, more than 75% seen once. The sample originates from a study of immune evolution from preneoplasia to lung adenocarcinoma. Findings of the study overall: Normal lung had the highest top T cell clone frequencies. Clonality was highest in normal lung, lower in later-stage lesions apparently.

The CDR3 is 14 residues long. V was shortened by 1 base and J by 8 bases, with 12 bases between the two germline ends. Germline loops: CDR1 MDHEN, CDR2 SYDVKM. Material: FFPE minimally invasive lung adenocarcinoma tissue. The J gene is TRBJ2-1, the V gene TRBV28; D unclear. This receptor was taken from a person aged 60 to 80 with lung adenocarcinoma. CDR3 sequence: CASSLLGGSYEQFF. CDR3 DNA sequence: TGTGCCAGCAGTTTATTGGGTGGATCTTATGAGCAGTTCTTC.